The rows below give T cell receptor beta chains drawn from one sample of a study of response to subunit inactivated influenza vaccine. TCRdb itself ran the RT-PCR reads through MiXCR, one entry per CDR3 protein. This sample has some 600,000 distinct CDR3 sequences, with around 15% found just once. The sample in question was PBMCs from blood, obtained less than 15 days before vaccination. Every receptor here comes from a man between 45 and 60 years old who received an inactivated influenza vaccine. Both conserved end residues are part of each CDR3. D genes are given only for firm matches. A row's size may be missing; if present it is once, few, many or a size class.

d_call	v_call	j_call	clone_size	cdr3_aa	cdr3_nt
TRBD2	TRBV18	TRBJ2-1	few	CPSSPPGSGGSSYNEQFF	TGCCCCAGCTCACCGCCCGGCAGCGGGGGGAGCTCCTACAATGAGCAGTTCTTC
TRBD2	TRBV5-1	TRBJ2-5	.	CASSLDGGRAVETQYF	TGCGCCAGCAGCTTGGATGGCGGGAGGGCCGTAGAGACCCAGTACTTC
.	TRBV6-6	TRBJ1-1	.	CASSYGYTEAFF	TGTGCCAGCAGTTATGGGTACACTGAAGCTTTCTTT
.	TRBV12-3/TRBV12-4	TRBJ2-5	few	CASRNSETQYF	TGTGCCAGCAGGAATTCAGAGACCCAGTACTTC
.	TRBV29-1	TRBJ2-5	.	CTGMGAGETQYF	TGCACCGGAATGGGGGCGGGCGAGACCCAGTACTTC
.	TRBV7-8	TRBJ2-1	.	CASSLSQNNEQFF	TGTGCCAGCAGCTTATCCCAGAACAATGAGCAGTTCTTC
TRBD2	TRBV7-6	TRBJ2-1	.	CASSFLEGGPGYNEQFF	TGTGCCAGCAGCTTTCTAGAGGGAGGGCCGGGGTACAATGAGCAGTTCTTC
TRBD1	TRBV12-3/TRBV12-4	TRBJ1-2	few	CASSLTFRDRVNYGYTF	TGTGCCAGCAGTTTAACCTTCAGGGACAGGGTGAACTATGGCTACACCTTC
.	TRBV7-2	TRBJ1-3	many	CASSLAATSSVSSGNTIYF	TGTGCCAGCAGCTTAGCGGCGACAAGCTCCGTTAGCTCTGGAAACACCATATATTTT
.	TRBV10-3	TRBJ2-7	.	CAIKADGKEEQYF	TGTGCCATCAAAGCGGACGGTAAAGAGGAGCAGTACTTC
.	TRBV30	TRBJ2-6	few	CAWSPPGRAGANVLTF	TGTGCCTGGAGTCCCCCAGGACGTGCTGGGGCCAACGTCCTGACTTTC
.	TRBV6-2/TRBV6-3	TRBJ2-5	few	CASSYYRGTRQETQYF	TGTGCCAGCAGTTACTATAGGGGCACACGTCAAGAGACCCAGTACTTC
.	TRBV13	TRBJ1-3	many	CASSLGLAGGNTIYF	TGTGCCAGCAGCTTAGGCCTGGCTGGAGGAAACACCATATATTTT
.	TRBV12-3/TRBV12-4	TRBJ2-5	.	CASSLTTSKETQYF	TGTGCCAGCAGTTTAACTACTAGTAAAGAGACCCAGTACTTC
TRBD1	TRBV15	TRBJ2-1	few	CATSRAKVLQGVFNEQFF	TGTGCCACCAGCAGAGCGAAAGTGCTACAGGGGGTTTTCAATGAGCAGTTCTTC
TRBD1	TRBV7-2	TRBJ2-2	.	CASSSDTGAGELFF	TGTGCCAGCAGCTCGGATACAGGGGCCGGGGAGCTGTTTTTT
.	TRBV5-1	TRBJ2-1	.	CASTIAGAELNNEQFF	TGCGCCAGCACCATTGCAGGGGCAGAACTTAACAATGAGCAGTTCTTC
TRBD1	TRBV18	TRBJ2-7	few	CASSPVGTGSYEQYF	TGTGCCAGCTCACCAGTTGGGACAGGGAGCTACGAGCAGTACTTC
.	TRBV20-1	TRBJ1-3	.	CSARVGDRRSGNTIYF	TGCAGTGCTAGAGTGGGGGATAGGCGGAGTGGAAACACCATATATTTT
.	TRBV5-1	TRBJ2-3	many	CASSLGVDSRIDTQYF	TGCGCCAGCAGCTTGGGGGTGGACTCCCGCATAGATACGCAGTATTTT
.	TRBV5-1	TRBJ2-5	few	CASSFTQTYQETQYF	TGCGCCAGCAGCTTTACCCAGACGTACCAAGAGACCCAGTACTTC
TRBD2	TRBV4-1	TRBJ2-1	.	CASSQEGGSGRGMMGEQFF	TGCGCCAGCAGCCAAGAGGGGGGTAGCGGGAGAGGGATGATGGGTGAGCAGTTCTTC
TRBD2	TRBV7-8	TRBJ2-2	few	CASGTSGGTTYTGELFF	TGTGCCAGCGGGACTAGCGGGGGGACAACTTACACCGGGGAGCTGTTTTTT
.	TRBV5-1	TRBJ2-3	.	CASSLNRGGDTQYF	TGCGCCAGCAGCCTGAATAGGGGAGGAGATACGCAGTATTTT
TRBD1	TRBV7-9	TRBJ2-3	few	CASSLDRGQADTQYF	TGTGCCAGCAGCCTAGACAGGGGGCAGGCAGATACGCAGTATTTT
.	TRBV30	TRBJ2-7	few	CAWSVLAPRAYEQYF	TGTGCCTGGAGTGTACTGGCCCCCAGGGCCTACGAGCAGTACTTC
.	TRBV20-1	TRBJ2-3	many	CSAREGAKTDTQYF	TGCAGTGCCAGGGAGGGGGCGAAGACAGATACGCAGTATTTT
.	TRBV5-1	TRBJ2-2	many	CASSFGRTPGELFF	TGCGCCAGCAGCTTCGGCAGGACCCCCGGGGAGCTGTTTTTT
.	TRBV19	TRBJ2-2	.	CASTDGRGRGNAGELFF	TGTGCCAGTACCGACGGCAGGGGAAGGGGGAATGCCGGGGAGCTGTTTTTT
.	TRBV20-1	TRBJ2-3	few	CSAKILVGTQYF	TGCAGTGCTAAGATCCTCGTAGGTACGCAGTATTTT
TRBD2	TRBV9	TRBJ2-1	few	CASSDRTSGGLYNEQFF	TGTGCCAGCAGCGACCGGACTAGCGGGGGCCTCTACAATGAGCAGTTCTTC
.	TRBV15	TRBJ2-3	.	CATHRAVLSTDTQYF	TGTGCCACCCACCGGGCGGTTCTTAGCACAGATACGCAGTATTTT
.	TRBV14	TRBJ2-3	many	CASSQLDQSLGTDTQYF	TGTGCCAGCAGCCAATTGGACCAAAGTCTGGGCACAGATACGCAGTATTTT
.	TRBV27	TRBJ2-2	.	CASSLAANPTGELFF	TGTGCCAGCAGTTTAGCGGCAAACCCCACCGGGGAGCTGTTTTTT
.	TRBV28	TRBJ2-7	.	CASTLGGGPSYEQYF	TGTGCCAGCACCCTTGGAGGGGGACCCTCCTACGAGCAGTACTTC
.	TRBV12-3/TRBV12-4	TRBJ2-7	.	CASRDNRGYEQYF	TGTGCCAGCAGGGATAACCGGGGGTACGAGCAGTACTTC
.	TRBV27	TRBJ2-3	many	CASSLRSTDTQYF	TGTGCCAGCAGTTTGCGGAGCACAGATACGCAGTATTTT
TRBD1	TRBV11-2	TRBJ1-4	.	CASSLVFSGQGTAGEKLFF	TGTGCCAGCAGCTTAGTGTTCTCTGGACAGGGAACCGCGGGGGAAAAACTGTTTTTT
.	TRBV7-6	TRBJ2-7	few	CAPNGVSSYEQYF	TGTGCCCCCAATGGGGTCAGCTCCTACGAGCAGTACTTC